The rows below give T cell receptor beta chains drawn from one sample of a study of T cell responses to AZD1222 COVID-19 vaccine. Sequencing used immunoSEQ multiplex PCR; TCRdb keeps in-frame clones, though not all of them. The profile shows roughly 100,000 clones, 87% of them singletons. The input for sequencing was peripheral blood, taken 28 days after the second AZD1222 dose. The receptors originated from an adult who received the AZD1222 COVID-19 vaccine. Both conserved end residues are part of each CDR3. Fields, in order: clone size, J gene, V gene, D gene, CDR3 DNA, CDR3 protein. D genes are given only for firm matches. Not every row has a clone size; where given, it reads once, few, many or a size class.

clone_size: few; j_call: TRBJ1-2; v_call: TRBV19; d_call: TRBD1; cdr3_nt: TGTGCCAGTAAGAGGGGACAGGGTCTTTCTGGCTACACCTTC; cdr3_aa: CASKRGQGLSGYTF
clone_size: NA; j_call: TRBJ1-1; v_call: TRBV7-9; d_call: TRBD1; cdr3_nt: TGTGCCAGCAGCTCTACAGGGGGGGTTCCTGAAGCTTTCTTT; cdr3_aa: CASSSTGGVPEAFF
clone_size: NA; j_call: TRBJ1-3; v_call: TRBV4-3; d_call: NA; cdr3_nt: TGCGCCAGCAGCCAAGGCACCCCGAGCTCTGGAAACACCATATATTTT; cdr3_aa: CASSQGTPSSGNTIYF
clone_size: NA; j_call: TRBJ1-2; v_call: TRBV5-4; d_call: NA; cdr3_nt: TGTGCCAGCAGCTTGGCCGGGGGGTCAACTTTCACCTTC; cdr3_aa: CASSLAGGSTFTF
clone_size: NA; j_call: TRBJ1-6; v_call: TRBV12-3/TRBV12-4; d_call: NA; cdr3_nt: TGTGCCAGCAGTTTAGCGGTTCGGTCACCCCTCCACTTT; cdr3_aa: CASSLAVRSPLHF
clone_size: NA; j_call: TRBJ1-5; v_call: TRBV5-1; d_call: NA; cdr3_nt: TGCGCCAGCAGCTTGGAATCGCGCAATCAGCCCCAGCATTTT; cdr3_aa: CASSLESRNQPQHF
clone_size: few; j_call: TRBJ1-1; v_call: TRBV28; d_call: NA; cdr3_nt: TGTGCCAGCAGTTCCCCACCAGGGGCAGGGGTGAACACTGAAGCTTTCTTT; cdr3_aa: CASSSPPGAGVNTEAFF
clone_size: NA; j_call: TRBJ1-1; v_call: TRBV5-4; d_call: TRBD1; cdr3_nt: TGTGCCAGCAGCTCAGTACAGGGGGGGAACACTGAAGCTTTCTTT; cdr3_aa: CASSSVQGGNTEAFF
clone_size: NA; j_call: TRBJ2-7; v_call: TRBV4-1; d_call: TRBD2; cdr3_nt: TGCGCCAGCAGCCAAGATATACTAGCGGGGCCCTACGAGCAGTACTTC; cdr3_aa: CASSQDILAGPYEQYF
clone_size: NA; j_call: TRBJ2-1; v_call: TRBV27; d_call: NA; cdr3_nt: TGTGCCAGCAGTCTCCAAGGGGACTACAATGAGCAGTTCTTC; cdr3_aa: CASSLQGDYNEQFF
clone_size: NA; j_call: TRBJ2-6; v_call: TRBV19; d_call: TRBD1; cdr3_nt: TGTGCCAGTACCTCAAAGCGGGGACAGGGAACCGGGGCCAACGTCCTGACTTTC; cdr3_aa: CASTSKRGQGTGANVLTF
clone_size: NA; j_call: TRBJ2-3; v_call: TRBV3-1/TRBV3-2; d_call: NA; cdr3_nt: TGTGCCAGCAGCCAACACAAGATCACAGATACGCAGTATTTT; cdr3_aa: CASSQHKITDTQYF
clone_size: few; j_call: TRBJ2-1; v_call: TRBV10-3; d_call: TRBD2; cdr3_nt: TGTGCCATCAGTCGACTAGCGGGAGATTCCTACAATGAGCAGTTCTTC; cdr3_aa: CAISRLAGDSYNEQFF
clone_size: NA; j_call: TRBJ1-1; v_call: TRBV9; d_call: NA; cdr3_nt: TGTGCCAGCAGCGTATCATTGGACACTGAAGCTTTCTTT; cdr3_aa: CASSVSLDTEAFF
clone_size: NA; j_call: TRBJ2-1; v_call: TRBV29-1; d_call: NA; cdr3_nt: TGCAGCGCCAGCCAGGGGGGTGAGCAGTTCTTC; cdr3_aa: CSASQGGEQFF
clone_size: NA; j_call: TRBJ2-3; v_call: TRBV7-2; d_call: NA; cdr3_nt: TGTGCCAGCAGCTTAGGCCCCTCCAGGGGAGATACGCAGTATTTT; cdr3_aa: CASSLGPSRGDTQYF
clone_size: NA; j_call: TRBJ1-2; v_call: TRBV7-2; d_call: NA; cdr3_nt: TGTGCCAGCAGCTGGCGGGCTAACTATGGCTACACCTTC; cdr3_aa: CASSWRANYGYTF
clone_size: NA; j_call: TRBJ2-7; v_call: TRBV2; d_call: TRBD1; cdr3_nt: TGTGCCAGCCCCACTACCCCGGGACAGGGGGCTTGGGAGCAGTACTTC; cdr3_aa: CASPTTPGQGAWEQYF
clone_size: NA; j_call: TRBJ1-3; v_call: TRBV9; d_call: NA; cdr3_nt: TGTGCCAGCAGCGTAGACTGGGGCCGGGACACCATATATTTT; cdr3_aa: CASSVDWGRDTIYF
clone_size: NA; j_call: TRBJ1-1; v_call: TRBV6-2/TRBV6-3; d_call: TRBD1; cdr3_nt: TGTGCCAGCAGCCGACAGGGTATGAACACTGAAGCTTTCTTT; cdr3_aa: CASSRQGMNTEAFF
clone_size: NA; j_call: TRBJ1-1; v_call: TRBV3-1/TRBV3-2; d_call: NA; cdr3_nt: TGTGCCAGCAGCCACACTACAGGGACCACTGAAGCTTTCTTT; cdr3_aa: CASSHTTGTTEAFF
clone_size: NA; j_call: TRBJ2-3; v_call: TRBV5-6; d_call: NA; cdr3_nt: TGTGCCAGCAGCTTGGAAGGGGTGGGCACAGATACGCAGTATTTT; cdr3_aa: CASSLEGVGTDTQYF
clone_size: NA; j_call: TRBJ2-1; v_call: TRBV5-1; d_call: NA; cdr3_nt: TGCGCCAGCAGCTTGGGTAGCCTCTACAATGAGCAGTTCTTC; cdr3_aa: CASSLGSLYNEQFF
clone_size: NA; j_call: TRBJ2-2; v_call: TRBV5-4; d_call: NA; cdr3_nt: TGTGCCACAGGCAATGACACCGGGGAGCTGTTTTTT; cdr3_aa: CATGNDTGELFF
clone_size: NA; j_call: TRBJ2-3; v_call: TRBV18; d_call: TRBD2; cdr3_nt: TGTGCCAGCTCGCCGGGACTAGCGGGGGTTGATACGCAGTATTTT; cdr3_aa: CASSPGLAGVDTQYF
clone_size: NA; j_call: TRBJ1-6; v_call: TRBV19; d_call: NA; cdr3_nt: TGTGCCAGTAGCCTCCTACAGCCGGGTTCACCCCTCCACTTT; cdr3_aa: CASSLLQPGSPLHF
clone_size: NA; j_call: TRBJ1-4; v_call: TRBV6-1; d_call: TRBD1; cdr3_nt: TGTGCCAGCAGTACGACAGGGGGTTGGAATGAAAAACTGTTTTTT; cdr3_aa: CASSTTGGWNEKLFF